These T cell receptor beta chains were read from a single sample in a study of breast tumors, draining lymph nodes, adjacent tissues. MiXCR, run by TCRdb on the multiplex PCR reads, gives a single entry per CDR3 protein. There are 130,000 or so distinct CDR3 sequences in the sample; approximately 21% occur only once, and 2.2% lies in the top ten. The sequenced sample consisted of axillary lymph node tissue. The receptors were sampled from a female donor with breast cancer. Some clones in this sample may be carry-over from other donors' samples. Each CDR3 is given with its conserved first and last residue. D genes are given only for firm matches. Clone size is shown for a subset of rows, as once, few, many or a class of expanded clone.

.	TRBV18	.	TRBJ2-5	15	TGTGCCAGCTCACCTCTCCGGGACTTCCAAGAGACCCAGTACTTC	CASSPLRDFQETQYF
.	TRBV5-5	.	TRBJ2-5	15	TGTGCCAGCAGCTCCTCGCCGGGCCTAGGGGAGACCCAGTACTTC	CASSSSPGLGETQYF
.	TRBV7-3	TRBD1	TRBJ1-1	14	TGTGCCAGCAGCTCACAGGGGCGAAGCACTGAAGCTTTCTTT	CASSSQGRSTEAFF
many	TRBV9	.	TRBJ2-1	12	TGTGCCAGCAGCGCGGGCTACAATGAGCAGTTCTTC	CASSAGYNEQFF
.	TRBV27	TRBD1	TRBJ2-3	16	TGTGCCAGCAGGAGGGACAGGGGTCTGGGCACAGATACGCAGTATTTT	CASRRDRGLGTDTQYF
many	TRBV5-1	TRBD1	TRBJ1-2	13	TGCGCCAGCAGCAGGGACAGCTTGGGTGGCTACACCTTC	CASSRDSLGGYTF
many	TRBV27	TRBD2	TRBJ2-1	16	TGTGCCAGCAGTCGCCAGACTAGCGGGAAATACAATGAGCAGTTCTTC	CASSRQTSGKYNEQFF
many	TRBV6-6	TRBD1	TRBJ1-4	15	TGTGCCAGCAGCTCCGGACAGGGGGCCATTGAAAAACTGTTTTTT	CASSSGQGAIEKLFF
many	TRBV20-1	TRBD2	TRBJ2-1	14	TGCAGTGCTCTCGGGACTAGCGGGAGGCCAGAGCAGTTCTTC	CSALGTSGRPEQFF
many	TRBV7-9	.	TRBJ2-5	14	TGTGCCAGCAGCCCGGAGGTCGTCCAAGAGACCCAGTACTTC	CASSPEVVQETQYF
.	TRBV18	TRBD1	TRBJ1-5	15	TGTGCCAGCTCACCACCGGGACAGGGTAGTCAGCCCCAGCATTTT	CASSPPGQGSQPQHF
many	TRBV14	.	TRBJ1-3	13	TGTGCCAGCAGCCGACAGCCTGGAAACACCATATATTTT	CASSRQPGNTIYF
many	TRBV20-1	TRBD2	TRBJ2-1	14	TGCAGTGCAAAAGCGGGAGGGCCCTACAATGAGCAGTTCTTC	CSAKAGGPYNEQFF
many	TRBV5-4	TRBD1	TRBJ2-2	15	TGTGCCAGCAGCACCCCACAGGGGGCGTCCGGGGAGCTGTTTTTT	CASSTPQGASGELFF
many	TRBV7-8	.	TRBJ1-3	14	TGTGCCAGCAGCCAGGTGGCTGCGGGAAACACCATATATTTT	CASSQVAAGNTIYF
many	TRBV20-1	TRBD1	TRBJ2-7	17	TGCAGTGCTAGACTGCTGTTGAGGGACAGGGGTGCATACGAGCAGTACTTC	CSARLLLRDRGAYEQYF
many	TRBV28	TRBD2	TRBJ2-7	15	TGTGCCAGCAGTTCCCCGGGGCGGGAGGGGTACGAGCAGTACTTC	CASSSPGREGYEQYF
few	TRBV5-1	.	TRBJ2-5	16	TGCGCCAGCAGCTTGGGCCCGGGACGCCGTGGGGAGACCCAGTACTTC	CASSLGPGRRGETQYF
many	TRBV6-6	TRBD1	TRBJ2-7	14	TGTGCCATCACTGCGACAGGGGGCGTTTCCGAGCAGTACTTC	CAITATGGVSEQYF
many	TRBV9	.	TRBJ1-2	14	TGTGCCAGCGCCTTACAGGGTGGGAACTATGGCTACACCTTC	CASALQGGNYGYTF
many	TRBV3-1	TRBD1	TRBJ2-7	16	TGTGCCAGCAGCGATCCGGGACAGGCTGGAGGTGGGGAGCAGTACTTC	CASSDPGQAGGGEQYF
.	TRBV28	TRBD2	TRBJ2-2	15	TGTGCCAGCAGTTTAACGACTAGCGGAACCGGGGAGCTGTTTTTT	CASSLTTSGTGELFF
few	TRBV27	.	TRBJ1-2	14	TGTGCCAGCAGTTTATCTGGCAGAAACTATGGCTACACCTTC	CASSLSGRNYGYTF
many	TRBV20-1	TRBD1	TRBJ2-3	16	TGCAGTGCCCCGGACAGGGTGAAGTCTAGCACAGATACGCAGTATTTT	CSAPDRVKSSTDTQYF
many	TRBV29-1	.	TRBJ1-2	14	TGCATCACTCTAGGTGGTGGCGGAAACTATGGCTACACCTTC	CITLGGGGNYGYTF
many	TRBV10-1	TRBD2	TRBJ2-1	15	TGCGCCAGCAGTGAGGCGGGAGGGCCAAATAATGAGCAGTTCTTC	CASSEAGGPNNEQFF
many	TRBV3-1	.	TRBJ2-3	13	TGTGCCAGCAGCCACGGCGGGACAGATACGCAGTATTTT	CASSHGGTDTQYF
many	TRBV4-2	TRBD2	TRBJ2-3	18	TGTGCCAGCAGCCAGGATTCCGGGACTAGCGATTGGACAGATACGCAGTATTTT	CASSQDSGTSDWTDTQYF
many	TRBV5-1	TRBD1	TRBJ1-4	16	TGCGCCAGCAGCGGAAGGGCCGGGGGGACAGGTGAAAAACTGTTTTTT	CASSGRAGGTGEKLFF
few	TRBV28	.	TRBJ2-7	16	TGTGCCAGCAGTTCATTTGGGCAGGCAGTGAGCTACGAGCAGTACTTC	CASSSFGQAVSYEQYF
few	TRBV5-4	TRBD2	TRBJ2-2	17	TGTGCCAGCAGCCCCGGGCTAGCGGGAGGGGACACCGGGGAGCTGTTTTTT	CASSPGLAGGDTGELFF
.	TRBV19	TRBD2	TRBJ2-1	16	TGTGCCAGTACCCCGGGATCCAGCGGGAGGGGAGTTGAGCAGTTCTTC	CASTPGSSGRGVEQFF
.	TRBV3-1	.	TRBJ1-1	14	TGTGCCAGCAGCCAAGGGGGGTGGGACACTGAAGCTTTCTTT	CASSQGGWDTEAFF
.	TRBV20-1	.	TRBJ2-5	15	TGCAGTGCCAGCCCGTCGGGCGGCGCCCAAGAGACCCAGTGCTTC	CSASPSGGAQETQCF
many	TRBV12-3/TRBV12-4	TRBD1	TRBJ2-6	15	TGTGCCAGCAGGAAAACAGGGGTTGGGGCCAACGTCCTGACTTTC	CASRKTGVGANVLTF
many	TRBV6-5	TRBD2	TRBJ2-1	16	TGTGCCAGCAGTTACTTGGGTCTAGCGGGTTACAATGAGCAGTTCTTC	CASSYLGLAGYNEQFF
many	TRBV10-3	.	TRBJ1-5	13	TGTGCCATCAGTGAGTCATGGGATCAGCCCCAGCATTTT	CAISESWDQPQHF
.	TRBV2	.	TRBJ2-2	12	TGTGCCACCCGGGACGGCACCGGGGAGCTGTTTTTT	CATRDGTGELFF
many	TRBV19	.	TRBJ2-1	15	TGTGCCAGTAGTATAGTCGGGAGTCCCTACAATGAGCAGTTCTTC	CASSIVGSPYNEQFF
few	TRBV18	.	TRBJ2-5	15	TGTGCCAGCTCACTTAGACTAACCAGTGAAGAGACCCAGTCCTTC	CASSLRLTSEETQSF
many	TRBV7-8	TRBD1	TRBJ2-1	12	TGTGCCAGCAGCAAGACAGGGTTTGAGCAGTTCTTC	CASSKTGFEQFF